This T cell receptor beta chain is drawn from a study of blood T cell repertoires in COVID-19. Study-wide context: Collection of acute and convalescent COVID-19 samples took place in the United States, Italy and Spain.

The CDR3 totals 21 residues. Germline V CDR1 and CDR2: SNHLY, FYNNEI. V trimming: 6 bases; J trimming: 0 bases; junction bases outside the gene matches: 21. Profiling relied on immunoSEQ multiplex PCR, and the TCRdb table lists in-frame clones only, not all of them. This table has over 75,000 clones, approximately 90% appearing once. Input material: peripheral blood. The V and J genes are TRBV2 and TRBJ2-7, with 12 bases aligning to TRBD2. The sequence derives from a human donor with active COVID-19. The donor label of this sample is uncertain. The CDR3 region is CASRVPQPASGGAGSSYEQYF. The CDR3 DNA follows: TGTGCCAGCAGAGTGCCCCAACCGGCTAGCGGGGGGGCGGGTAGCTCCTACGAGCAGTACTTC. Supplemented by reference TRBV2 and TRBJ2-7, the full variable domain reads EPEVTQTPSHQVTQMGQEVILRCVPISNHLYFYWYRQILGQKVEFLVSFYNNEISEKSEIFDDQFSVERPDGSNFTLKIRSTKLEDSAMYFCASRVPQPASGGAGSSYEQYFGPGTRLTVT.